This TCR beta chain appears in the sequencing data of a study of T cell repertoires in cytomegalovirus infection. Study context: Public TCR beta signatures were indicative of both CMV infection and a matching HLA type.

MiXCR, applied by TCRdb to the reads, yields one record per CDR3 protein. The sample holds more than 85,000 distinct CDR3 sequences, about 15% seen once. V lost 0 bases and J lost 7, with 12 bases in between. Germline V CDR1 and CDR2: SNHLY, FYNNEI. The length of the CDR3 is 15 residues. Findings of the study overall: There were carriers of CMV plus the relevant HLA, and cumulative public TCR beta family frequency identified them. It was HLA-C-restricted CMV-specific TCR beta clonotypes that dominated the response ex vivo.

This clonotype appeared a few times. Its cognate antigen is unknown. J is TRBJ1-4 and V is TRBV2; tentative D call: TRBD1 (5 bases). Sequencing was performed on PBMCs. The source is a human donor in good health (CMV status not recorded). Some clones in this sample may be carry-over from other donors' samples. The CDR3 region is CASSEAPGTAEKLFF. Written as DNA, the CDR3 is TGTGCCAGCAGTGAAGCGCCCGGGACCGCTGAAAAACTGTTTTTT.